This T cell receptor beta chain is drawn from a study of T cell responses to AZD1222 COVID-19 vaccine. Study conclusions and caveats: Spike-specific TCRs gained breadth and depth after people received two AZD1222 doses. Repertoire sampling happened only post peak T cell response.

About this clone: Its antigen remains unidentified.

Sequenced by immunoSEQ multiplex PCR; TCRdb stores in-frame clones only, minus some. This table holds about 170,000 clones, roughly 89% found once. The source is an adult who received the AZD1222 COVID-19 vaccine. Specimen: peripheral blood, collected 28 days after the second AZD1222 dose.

CDR3 sequence (DNA): TGTGCCAGCAGCTGGGACTCCTACGAGCAGTACTTC. Amino acid sequence: CASSWDSYEQYF. This chain uses TRBV11-2 with TRBJ2-7; D uncertain. Germline CDR1 and CDR2: SGHAT and FQNNGV. The CDR3 runs to 12 residues. The germline V and J ends were trimmed by 4 bases and 0 bases, with 4 bases remaining between them.